These 21 T cell receptor beta chains share one sample of origin, sequenced in a study of T cell responses to AZD1222 COVID-19 vaccine. Sequencing was performed with immunoSEQ multiplex PCR; in TCRdb, only in-frame clones are kept and a portion is missing. The table includes 90,000 to 150,000 clones, about 90% detected once. The sequencing here drew on peripheral blood, taken 28 days after the second AZD1222 dose. These receptors were obtained from an adult who received the AZD1222 COVID-19 vaccine.

The chain couples TRBV7-2 to TRBJ2-7; 10 bases map to TRBD2. Losses at the gene ends were 3 bases for V and 0 bases for J; bases not matched to a gene: 2. In germline, CDR1 is SGHTA, CDR2 FQGNSA. The CDR3 length is 15 residues. The CDR3 loop reads CASSLGLASSYEQYF. The CDR3 DNA reads TGTGCCAGCAGCTTGGGACTAGCGAGCTCCTACGAGCAGTACTTC.

CDR3 residues: CASSNIFDRGLSNQPQHF. DNA of the CDR3: TGTGCCAGCAGCAACATCTTTGACAGGGGGCTGAGCAATCAGCCCCAGCATTTT. This chain connects TRBV11-3 to TRBJ1-5; TRBD1 agrees at 10 bases. The CDR3 has 18 amino acids. From germline, CDR1 is SGHNT and CDR2 YENEEA. Trimming removed 5 bases from V and 1 base from J; junction bases left unmatched: 11.

Points on this clone: One end of the junction is discordant with germline, which a read error may explain. This chain links TRBV7-7 with TRBJ2-1; 7 positions agree with TRBD1. Germline loops: CDR1 SSHAT, CDR2 FNYEAQ (reference sequence). The CDR3 consists of 18 residues. The CDR3 coding sequence is TGTGCTAGCAGCTTACAAGGCCCCGGGACAGCTACCTACAATGAGCAGTTCTTC. Translating gives CASSLQGPGTATYNEQFF.

The V and J genes are TRBV5-1 and TRBJ2-3; 13 bases line up with TRBD2. Germline V lookup: CDR1 SGHRS, CDR2 YFSETQ. The J segment lost 5 bases and the V segment lost 0 bases, leaving 0 bases of the junction unmatched. This CDR3 region has 15 residues. This CDR3 reads CASSLGLAGGDTQYF. The CDR3 region has the DNA TGCGCCAGCAGCTTGGGACTAGCGGGGGGAGATACGCAGTATTTT.

V usage is TRBV5-1 and J usage is TRBJ2-6; 8 nucleotides align to TRBD1. Germline V gene lookup returns CDR1 SGHRS and CDR2 YFSETQ. The ends lost 4 bases at V and 2 bases at J; junction bases unmatched: 8. The CDR3 consists of 17 residues. DNA of the CDR3: TGCGCCAGCAGCGGTACAGGGGGTCTAACTGGGGCCAACGTCCTGACTTTC. Its translation is CASSGTGGLTGANVLTF.

This clone was found once. The rearrangement joins TRBV28 to TRBJ1-2; D is perhaps TRBD1 (6 bases). From germline, CDR1 is MDHEN and CDR2 SYDVKM. V was cut by 5 bases and J by 3 bases, with 16 bases left in between. The CDR3 has 15 amino acids. CDR3 DNA: TGTGCCAGCAGTCCTCAAGCAGGGGACCACTATGGCTACACCTTC. It is translated as CASSPQAGDHYGYTF.

The chain recombines TRBV6-6 with TRBJ1-1, with D unclear. The CDR3 extends over 16 amino acids. Trimming cost V 0 bases and J 5 bases, with 16 bases left between them. In germline, CDR1 is MNHNY, CDR2 SVGAGI (reference sequence). CDR3 DNA: TGTGCCAGCAGTTACTCGACGACATGGTGGGTTACTGAAGCTTTCTTT. This codes for CASSYSTTWWVTEAFF.

This chain connects TRBV7-8 to TRBJ1-3; 7 nucleotides align to TRBD1. The CDR3 extends over 15 amino acids. Per germline, CDR1 SGHVS and CDR2 FQNEAQ. Germline trimming cut 1 base from V and 3 bases from J; bases unmatched to any gene: 3. The CDR3 sequence is CASSLDPGGGNTIYF. Here the CDR3 DNA reads TGTGCCAGCAGCTTAGACCCAGGGGGTGGAAACACCATATATTTT.

This sequence joins TRBV11-2 and TRBJ2-3, with D unclear. Trimming removed 7 bases at V and 2 bases at J, with 13 bases between. Looked up from germline, CDR1 is SGHAT and CDR2 is FQNNGV. This CDR3 has 14 amino acids. The CDR3 protein is CASTIRTATDTQYF. CDR3 nucleotides: TGTGCCAGCACCATCCGGACCGCCACAGATACGCAGTATTTT.

This rearrangement joins TRBV3-1 (or the pseudogene TRBV3-2) to TRBJ1-5, with TRBD1 matching over 7 bases. Losses at the gene ends were 4 bases for V and 4 bases for J; bases not matched to a gene: 10. CDR1 is LGHDT, CDR2 YNNKEL, per germline (reference sequence). This CDR3 is built from 16 residues. In DNA, the CDR3 is TGTGCCAGCAGCCCATGGGGAGGGGGCGTAAATCAGCCCCAGCATTTT. It specifies CASSPWGGGVNQPQHF.

V usage is TRBV27 and J usage is TRBJ1-5; no firm D call. The V and J ends lost 1 base and 0 bases respectively, with 10 bases between them. CDR3 size: 16 residues. Germline V gene data show CDR1 as MNHEY and CDR2 as SMNVEV (reference sequence). The CDR3 protein is CASSLYGRNSNQPQHF. CDR3 nucleotide sequence: TGTGCCAGCAGTTTATATGGCAGAAATAGCAATCAGCCCCAGCATTTT.

The V and J genes are TRBV6-5 and TRBJ2-3; 7 bases map to TRBD1. J gave up 1 base and V 7 bases, and 5 bases lay outside the gene matches. Germline V gene sequence: CDR1 MNHEY, CDR2 SVGAGI. The CDR3 is 14 amino acids. Written as DNA, the CDR3 is TGTGCCAGCACCCAGACAGGGCGCACAGATACGCAGTATTTT. This sequence encodes CASTQTGRTDTQYF.

This rearrangement joins TRBV7-8 to TRBJ2-1; D gene unclear. This CDR3 region has 14 residues. V was shortened by 1 base and J by 9 bases, with 13 bases between the two germline ends. Looked up from germline, CDR1 is SGHVS and CDR2 is FQNEAQ. CDR3 amino acids: CASSLDPIGVEQFF. The CDR3 DNA reads TGTGCCAGCAGCTTAGATCCGATCGGCGTTGAGCAGTTCTTC. The full variable domain, with the rest looked up from reference TRBV7-8 and TRBJ2-1, is GAGVSQSPRYKVAKRGQDVALRCDPISGHVSLFWYQQALGQGPEFLTYFQNEAQLDKSGLPSDRFFAERPEGSVSTLKIQRTQQEDSAVYLCASSLDPIGVEQFFGPGTRLTVL.

The chain carries TRBV18 and TRBJ1-1; 10 positions match TRBD1. V lost 4 bases, J lost 4 bases, and 6 bases stayed unmatched. The CDR3 extends over 15 amino acids. Germline CDR1 KGHSH, CDR2 LQKENI. The CDR3 sequence: CASSRRQGAGTEAFF. The CDR3 DNA is TGTGCCAGCTCACGTCGACAGGGGGCAGGCACTGAAGCTTTCTTT.

This chain connects TRBV12-3 or TRBV12-4 to TRBJ2-5, with a weak D call TRBD2 (6 bases). CDR3 length equals 13 residues. V was cut by 6 bases and J by 2 bases, with 10 bases left in between. This chain's CDR3 is CASSRGGQETQYF. CDR3 bases: TGTGCCAGCAGCCGGGGAGGTCAAGAGACCCAGTACTTC.

This clone was detected only once. This sequence joins TRBV12-3 or TRBV12-4 and TRBJ2-1; D gene unclear. The CDR3 sequence is 12 residues long. The V and J ends lost 3 bases and 15 bases respectively, with 15 bases between them. The CDR3 protein is CASSFRRLPGFF. The CDR3 bases are TGTGCCAGCAGTTTTAGAAGGCTCCCGGGGTTCTTC.

The chain combines TRBV2 with TRBJ2-1; 9 nucleotides align to TRBD2. Germline V gene sequence: CDR1 SNHLY, CDR2 FYNNEI. Trimming cost V 6 bases and J 6 bases; bases outside gene matches: 9. This CDR3 contains 15 residues. The CDR3 loop is CASSAWTSEPNEQFF. The CDR3 nucleotides read TGTGCCAGCAGCGCCTGGACTAGCGAACCCAATGAGCAGTTCTTC. The full variable domain, with the rest looked up from reference TRBV2 and TRBJ2-1, is EPEVTQTPSHQVTQMGQEVILRCVPISNHLYFYWYRQILGQKVEFLVSFYNNEISEKSEIFDDQFSVERPDGSNFTLKIRSTKLEDSAMYFCASSAWTSEPNEQFFGPGTRLTVL.

The chain joins TRBV12-3 or TRBV12-4 to TRBJ2-3; the D call may be TRBD1 or TRBD2 (5 bases each). V lost 1 base and J 4 bases, leaving 6 bases between the germline ends. This CDR3 contains 13 residues. The CDR3 loop is CASSLGGADTQYF. The CDR3 nucleotides read TGTGCCAGCAGTTTAGGAGGGGCAGATACGCAGTATTTT.

The chain carries TRBV28 and TRBJ1-6, with D unresolved. The germline V gene encodes CDR1 MDHEN and CDR2 SYDVKM. V dropped 3 bases and J dropped 7 bases, with 10 bases sitting between them. The CDR3 extends over 14 amino acids. The CDR3 DNA is TGTGCCAGCAGTTTTCGGGGTTGGAATTCACCCCTCCACTTT. Translating it yields CASSFRGWNSPLHF.

This chain links TRBV7-2 with TRBJ1-2; 10 bases line up with TRBD1. Germline-derived CDR1 and CDR2 are SGHTA and FQGNSA. The trim removed 4 bases at V and 4 bases at J, leaving 12 bases unmatched. The CDR3 contains 17 residues. The CDR3 nucleotides read TGTGCCAGCAGCTACCGGACAGGGGGAGCAAATTTCTATGGCTACACCTTC. It yields the protein CASSYRTGGANFYGYTF.

This sequence joins TRBV7-9 and TRBJ2-5; 7 bases fit TRBD2. There are 14 residues in the CDR3. V was pared by 1 base and J by 5 bases, with 4 bases of the junction left unmatched. CDR1 is SEHNR, CDR2 FQNEAQ, per germline (reference sequence). In DNA, the CDR3 is TGTGCCAGCAGCTTAGGTCGGGGAGGGGAGACCCAGTACTTC. This translates into CASSLGRGGETQYF. The whole variable domain, filled in from reference TRBV7-9 and TRBJ2-5, reads DTGVSQNPRHKITKRGQNVTFRCDPISEHNRLYWYRQTLGQGPEFLTYFQNEAQLEKSRLLSDRFSAERPKGSFSTLEIQRTEQGDSAMYLCASSLGRGGETQYFGPGTRLLVL.